These 17 T cell receptor beta chains came from one sample sequenced in a study of blood T cell repertoires in COVID-19. TCRdb's table, derived via immunoSEQ multiplex PCR, lists solely in-frame clones and lacks some. In the table there are tens of thousands of clones, approximately 82% of which are singletons. The sequenced sample was peripheral blood. All receptors derive from a woman between 45 and 65 years old with acute or convalescent COVID-19.

This chain uses TRBV28 with TRBJ2-5, with 7 bases aligning to TRBD1. With 4 bases clipped from V and 2 bases from J, the junction kept 16 bases outside the gene matches. The CDR3 loop spans 18 amino acids. Germline V CDR1 and CDR2: MDHEN, SYDVKM. CDR3 DNA: TGTGCCAGCAGTTATCGACTTTACCGGGACAGCATGCAAGAGACCCAGTACTTC. As protein: CASSYRLYRDSMQETQYF.

The rearrangement joins TRBV6-5 to TRBJ2-1; no clear D gene. The CDR3 length is 14 residues. CDR1 and CDR2 from the germline V gene are MNHEY and SVGAGI. Trimming took 6 bases from V and 0 from J, leaving 9 bases between them. CDR3 nucleotides: TGTGCCAGCAGGAGAGATTCCTCCTACAATGAGCAGTTCTTC. Protein product: CASRRDSSYNEQFF.

V is TRBV6-2 or TRBV6-3 and J is TRBJ1-1; D may be TRBD1 (5 bases). The CDR3 runs to 12 residues. The V end lost 5 bases, the J end lost 6 bases, and 10 bases lay between the germline ends. The germline V gene encodes CDR1 MNHEY and CDR2 SVGEGT. CDR3 amino acids: CASSTRQPEAFF. Here the CDR3 DNA reads TGTGCCAGCAGTACTCGACAGCCTGAAGCTTTCTTT.

This clone was picked up one time. The rearrangement links TRBV5-6 to TRBJ1-6; no firm D call. The CDR3 is 18 residues long. Per germline, CDR1 SGHDT and CDR2 YYEEEE. V lost 2 bases, J lost 9 bases, and 24 bases lay in between. The CDR3 sequence: CASSFVRRSVTTRSPLHF. DNA for the CDR3: TGTGCCAGCAGCTTTGTGAGGAGATCGGTAACCACGCGTTCACCCCTCCACTTT.

The chain couples TRBV7-8 to TRBJ2-7, with 10 bases aligning to TRBD2. Germline loops: CDR1 SGHVS, CDR2 FQNEAQ. CDR3 length equals 15 residues. V lost 7 bases to trimming and J lost 2 bases; unmatched junction nucleotides: 8. The CDR3 is CASIETSGNPYEQYF. As DNA, the CDR3 is TGTGCCAGCATCGAAACTAGCGGGAATCCCTACGAGCAGTACTTC.

The chain has TRBV19 and TRBJ2-7, with D perhaps matching TRBD2 (6 bases). Germline CDR1 reads LNHDA; CDR2 reads SQIVND (reference sequence). The V gene lost 5 bases and the J gene lost 4 bases, with 18 bases spanning the gap. This CDR3 is 15 amino acids long. CDR3 bases: TGTGCCAGTAGTCGGACGGCAGCAGGAGGGTACGAGCAGTACTTC. This gives the protein CASSRTAAGGYEQYF.

This chain connects TRBV19 to TRBJ1-1; D uncertain. Per the germline V gene, CDR1 is LNHDA and CDR2 is SQIVND (reference sequence). The CDR3 is made up of 15 amino acids. V gave up 10 bases and J gave up 0 bases, with 18 bases separating them. The CDR3 region is CATLPGGIMNTEAFF. The DNA for the CDR3 is TGTGCCACCTTGCCTGGAGGAATTATGAACACTGAAGCTTTCTTT.

This clone was counted once. This chain connects TRBV19 to TRBJ1-1, with 7 bases matching TRBD1. J was trimmed by 5 bases and V by 4 bases; bases with no gene match: 7. The CDR3 covers 14 residues. The germline V gene has CDR1 LNHDA and CDR2 SQIVND (reference sequence). Written as DNA, the CDR3 is TGTGCCAGTAGTACCAGACAGGGATGGACTGAAGCTTTCTTT. The encoded protein is CASSTRQGWTEAFF.

The V call is TRBV6-5, the J call TRBJ2-7; perhaps TRBD1 as D (5 bases). The CDR3 extends over 14 amino acids. V was clipped by 6 bases and J by 0 bases, with 12 bases between them. CDR1 and CDR2 from the germline V gene are MNHEY and SVGAGI. The DNA of the CDR3 is TGTGCCAGCAGCTCCACTCAGGGCTCCTACGAGCAGTACTTC. It codes for CASSSTQGSYEQYF.

CDR3 bases: TGTGCCAGCAGCTTAGGCCACAGGGAGGGAACAGATACGCAGTATTTT. Encoded protein: CASSLGHREGTDTQYF. The chain recombines TRBV11-3 with TRBJ2-3, with a possible D match to TRBD2 (7 bases). With 1 base removed from V and 3 bases from J, the gap between germline ends came to 14 bases. The CDR3 sequence is 16 residues long. Germline-derived CDR1 and CDR2 are SGHNT and YENEEA.

CDR3 sequence: CASSSGVEQGYGYTF. The CDR3 nucleotides are TGTGCCAGCAGCTCAGGGGTGGAACAGGGATATGGCTACACCTTC. The chain has TRBV7-9 and TRBJ1-2; D is perhaps TRBD1 (6 bases). From germline, CDR1 is SEHNR and CDR2 FQNEAQ (reference sequence). The ends were cut back, 4 bases at V and 5 bases at J, with 17 bases in the middle. This CDR3 contains 15 residues.

This clone was found once. The chain recombines TRBV11-2 with TRBJ1-1; a possible D gene is TRBD1 (5 bases). CDR1 SGHAT and CDR2 FQNNGV come from the germline V gene. The ends were cut back, 4 bases at V and 4 bases at J, with 13 bases in the middle. The CDR3 has 14 amino acids. The CDR3 spells CASSSSGGGTEAFF. CDR3 sequence (DNA): TGTGCCAGCAGCTCCTCAGGCGGGGGCACTGAAGCTTTCTTT.

The genes are TRBV3-1 (or the pseudogene TRBV3-2) and TRBJ2-5; a weak D match, TRBD1 (6 bases). This CDR3 region has 14 residues. Germline V lookup: CDR1 LGHDT, CDR2 YNNKEL (reference sequence). V was shortened by 4 bases and J by 5 bases, with 14 bases between the two germline ends. CDR3: CASSPRDIGETQYF. The CDR3 bases are TGTGCCAGCAGCCCTAGGGACATTGGGGAGACCCAGTACTTC.

The chain employs TRBV6-5 and TRBJ1-6; D not resolved. Trimming pared 5 bases from V and 6 bases from J, leaving 11 bases between. This CDR3 has 14 amino acids. Germline V gene lookup returns CDR1 MNHEY and CDR2 SVGAGI. Here the CDR3 reads CASSPGMSNSPLHF. For the CDR3, the DNA is TGTGCCAGCAGTCCGGGGATGTCTAATTCACCCCTCCACTTT.

This rearrangement joins TRBV30 to TRBJ2-4; 8 nucleotides line up with TRBD1. Germline V lookup: CDR1 GTSNPN, CDR2 SVGIG (reference sequence). The V and J ends lost 2 bases and 1 base, in that order; junction bases with no gene match: 13. CDR3 length: 18 amino acids. The CDR3 reads CAWSPTRTGKVAKNIQYF. The DNA of the CDR3 is TGTGCCTGGAGTCCTACCCGGACAGGGAAGGTCGCCAAAAACATTCAGTACTTC.

The chain couples TRBV5-1 to TRBJ2-5, with 8 bases that match TRBD1. The CDR3 is 14 residues long. V lost 4 bases and J lost 6; bases outside the gene matches: 8. Germline V gene sequence: CDR1 SGHRS, CDR2 YFSETQ. The CDR3 region is CASSPQDRAKTQYF. CDR3 DNA sequence: TGCGCCAGCAGCCCCCAGGACAGGGCAAAGACCCAGTACTTC.

The count of this clone is one. One end of the junction does not line up with germline, which may come from a read error. The CDR3 reads CASSGQGNVFAF. CDR3 coding DNA: TGTGCCAGCAGTGGTCAGGGGAATGTTTTCGCCTTC. This chain links TRBV2 with TRBJ1-2; possible D gene TRBD1, 6 bases. This CDR3 contains 12 residues. Germline lookup yields CDR1 SNHLY and CDR2 FYNNEI.